Below, 2 T cell receptor beta chains from the same sample are listed, as sequenced in a study of shared clonotypes between healthy human individuals. Produced via immunoSEQ multiplex PCR; TCRdb's table is partial and in-frame only. This sample has 1.5 million to 2.5 million clones, with about 95% found just once. Positively selected for CCR7, the CD45RO-negative cells used as naive CD8 cells excluded terminally differentiated effector memory CD45RA+ cells. Input material: naive CD8+ T cells sorted from blood. Every receptor here comes from a man aged 18 to 35 in good health.

A word on this clone: A junction end diverges from the germline sequence, so it may reflect a read error. This sequence joins TRBV7-7 and TRBJ2-7; possibly TRBD1 for D (5 bases). The length of the CDR3 is 16 residues. Germline-derived CDR1 and CDR2 are SSHAT and FNYEAQ (reference sequence). In nucleotides, the CDR3 is TGTGCTAGCAGCCCTAATCTAAATAGGGGAAGCTACGAGCAGTACTTC. This codes for CASSPNLNRGSYEQYF.

The chain combines TRBV7-9 with TRBJ2-5, with 7 bases aligning to TRBD2. Looked up from germline, CDR1 is SEHNR and CDR2 is FQNEAQ (reference sequence). Trimming took 1 base from V and 4 from J; bases not matched to a gene: 9. The CDR3 totals 16 residues. CDR3 nucleotide sequence: TGTGCCAGCAGCTTAGTGGGTAGCGGGTCGTCAGAGACCCAGTACTTC. Encoded protein: CASSLVGSGSSETQYF.